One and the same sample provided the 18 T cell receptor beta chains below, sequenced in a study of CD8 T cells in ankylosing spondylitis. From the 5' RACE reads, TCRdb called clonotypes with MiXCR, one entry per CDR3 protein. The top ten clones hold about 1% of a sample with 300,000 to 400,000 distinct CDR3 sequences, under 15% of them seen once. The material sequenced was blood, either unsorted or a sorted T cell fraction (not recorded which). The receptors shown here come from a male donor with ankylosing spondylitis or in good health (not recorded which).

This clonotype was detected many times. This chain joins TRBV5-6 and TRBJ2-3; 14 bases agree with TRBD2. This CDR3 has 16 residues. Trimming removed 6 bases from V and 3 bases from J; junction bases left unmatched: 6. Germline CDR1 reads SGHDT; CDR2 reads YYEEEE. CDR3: CASKTSGGAWTDTQYF. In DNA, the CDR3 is TGTGCCAGCAAGACTAGCGGGGGGGCCTGGACAGATACGCAGTATTTT.

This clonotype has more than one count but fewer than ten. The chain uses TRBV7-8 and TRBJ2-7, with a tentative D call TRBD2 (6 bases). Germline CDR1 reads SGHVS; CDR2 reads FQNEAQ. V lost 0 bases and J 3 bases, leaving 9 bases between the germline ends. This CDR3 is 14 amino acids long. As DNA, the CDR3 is TGTGCCAGCAGCTTAGCCGGGACTTACTACGAGCAGTACTTC. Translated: CASSLAGTYYEQYF.

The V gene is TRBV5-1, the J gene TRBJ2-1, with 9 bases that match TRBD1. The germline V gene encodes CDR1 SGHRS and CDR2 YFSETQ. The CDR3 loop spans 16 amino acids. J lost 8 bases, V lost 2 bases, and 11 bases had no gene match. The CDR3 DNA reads TGCGCCAGCAGCTTTCGAGTGGGACAGGGAATCGATGAGCAGTTCTTC. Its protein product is CASSFRVGQGIDEQFF.

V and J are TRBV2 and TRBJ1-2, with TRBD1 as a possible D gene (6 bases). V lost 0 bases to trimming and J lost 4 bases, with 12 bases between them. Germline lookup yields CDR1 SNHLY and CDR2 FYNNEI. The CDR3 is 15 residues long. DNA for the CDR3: TGTGCCAGCAGTGAAGCGCCCGGGGGCGGCTATGGCTACACCTTC. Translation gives CASSEAPGGGYGYTF.

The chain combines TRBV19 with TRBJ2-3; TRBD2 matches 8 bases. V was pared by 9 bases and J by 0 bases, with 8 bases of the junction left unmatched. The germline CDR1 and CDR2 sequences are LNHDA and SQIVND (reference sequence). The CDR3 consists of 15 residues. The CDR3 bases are TGTGCCAGCGCTCGTATAGCGGGAAGCACAGATACGCAGTATTTT. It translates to CASARIAGSTDTQYF.

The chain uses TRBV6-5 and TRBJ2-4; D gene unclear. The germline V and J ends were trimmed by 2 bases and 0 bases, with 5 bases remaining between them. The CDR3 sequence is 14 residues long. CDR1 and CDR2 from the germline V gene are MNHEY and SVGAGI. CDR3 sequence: CASSYGLAKNIQYF. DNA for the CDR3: TGTGCCAGCAGTTACGGGCTAGCCAAAAACATTCAGTACTTC.

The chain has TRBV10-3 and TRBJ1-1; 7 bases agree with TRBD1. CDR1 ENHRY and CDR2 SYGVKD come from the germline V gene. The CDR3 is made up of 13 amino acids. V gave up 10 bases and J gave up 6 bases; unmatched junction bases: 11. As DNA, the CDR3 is TGTGCCACCGGACAGGCCCTTTACTCTGAAGCTTTCTTT. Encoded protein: CATGQALYSEAFF.

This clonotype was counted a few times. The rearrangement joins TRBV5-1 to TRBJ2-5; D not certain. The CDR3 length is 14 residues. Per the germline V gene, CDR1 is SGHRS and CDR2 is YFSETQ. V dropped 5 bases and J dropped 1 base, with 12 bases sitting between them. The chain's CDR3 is CASSPSFTQETQYF. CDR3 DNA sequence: TGCGCCAGCAGTCCTTCGTTTACCCAAGAGACCCAGTACTTC.

CDR3 sequence reads: CAISESAAGGKNIQYF. As DNA, the CDR3 is TGTGCCATCAGTGAGTCTGCGGCTGGAGGTAAAAACATTCAGTACTTC. The gene calls are TRBV10-3 and TRBJ2-4, with a weak D call TRBD2 (5 bases). This CDR3 comprises 16 residues. V lost 0 bases and J 4 bases, leaving 13 bases between the germline ends. Germline V gene lookup returns CDR1 ENHRY and CDR2 SYGVKD.

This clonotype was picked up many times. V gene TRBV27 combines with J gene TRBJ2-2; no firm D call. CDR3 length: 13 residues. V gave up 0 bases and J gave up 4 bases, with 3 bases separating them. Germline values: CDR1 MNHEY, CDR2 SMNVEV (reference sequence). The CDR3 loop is CASSLSRTGELFF. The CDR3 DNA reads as TGTGCCAGCAGTTTATCGCGCACCGGGGAGCTGTTTTTT.

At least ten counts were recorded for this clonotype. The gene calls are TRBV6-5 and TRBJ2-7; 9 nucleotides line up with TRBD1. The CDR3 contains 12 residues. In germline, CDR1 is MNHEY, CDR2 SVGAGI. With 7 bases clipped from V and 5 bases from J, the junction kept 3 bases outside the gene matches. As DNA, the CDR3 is TGTGCCAGCACCAGGACAGGGGACGAGCAGTACTTC. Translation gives CASTRTGDEQYF.

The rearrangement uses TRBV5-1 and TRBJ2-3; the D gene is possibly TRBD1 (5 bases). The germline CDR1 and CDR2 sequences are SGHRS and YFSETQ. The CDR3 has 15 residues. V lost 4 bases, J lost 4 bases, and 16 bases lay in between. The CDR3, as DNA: TGCGCCAGCAGCCTCAGGGCGGAAAGGGCAGATACGCAGTATTTT. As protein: CASSLRAERADTQYF.

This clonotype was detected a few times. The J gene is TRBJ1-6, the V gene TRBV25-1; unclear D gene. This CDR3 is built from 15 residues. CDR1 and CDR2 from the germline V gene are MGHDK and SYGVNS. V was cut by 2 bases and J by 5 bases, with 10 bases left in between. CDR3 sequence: CASSESFGNNSPLHF. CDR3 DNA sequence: TGTGCCAGCAGTGAAAGTTTCGGCAATAATTCACCCCTCCACTTT.

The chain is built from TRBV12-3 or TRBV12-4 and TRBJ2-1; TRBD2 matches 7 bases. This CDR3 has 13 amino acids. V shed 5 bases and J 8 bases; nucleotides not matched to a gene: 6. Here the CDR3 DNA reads TGTGCCAGCAGTCCGACTAGCAAACATGAGCAGTTCTTC. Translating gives CASSPTSKHEQFF.

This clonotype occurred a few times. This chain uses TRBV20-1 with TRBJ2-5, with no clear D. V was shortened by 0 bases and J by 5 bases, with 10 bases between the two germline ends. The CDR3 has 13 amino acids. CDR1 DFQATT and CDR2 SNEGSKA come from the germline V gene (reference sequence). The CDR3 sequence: CSARDKGRETQYF. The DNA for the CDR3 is TGCAGTGCTAGAGATAAAGGGCGGGAGACCCAGTACTTC.

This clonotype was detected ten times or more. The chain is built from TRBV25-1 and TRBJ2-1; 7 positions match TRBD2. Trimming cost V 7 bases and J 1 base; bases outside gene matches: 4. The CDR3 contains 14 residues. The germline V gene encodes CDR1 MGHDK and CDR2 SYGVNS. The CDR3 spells CASKEAGSYNEQFF. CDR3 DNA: TGTGCCAGCAAAGAAGCGGGATCCTACAATGAGCAGTTCTTC.

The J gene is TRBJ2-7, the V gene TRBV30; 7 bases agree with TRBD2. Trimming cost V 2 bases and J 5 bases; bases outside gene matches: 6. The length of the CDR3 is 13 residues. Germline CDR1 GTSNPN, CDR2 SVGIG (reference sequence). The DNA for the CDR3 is TGTGCCTGGAGTCAGGACCGGGGGGACGAGCAGTACTTC. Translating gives CAWSQDRGDEQYF.

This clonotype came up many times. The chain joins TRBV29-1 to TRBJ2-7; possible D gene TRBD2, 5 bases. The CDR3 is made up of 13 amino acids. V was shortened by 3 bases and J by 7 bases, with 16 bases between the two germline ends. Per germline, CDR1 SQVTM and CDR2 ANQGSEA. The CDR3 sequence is CSVDTAHSGEQYF. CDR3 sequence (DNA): TGCAGCGTTGACACAGCCCATTCGGGGGAGCAGTACTTC.